A single sample gave rise to the 15 T cell receptor beta chains below, sequenced in a study of T cells in women clearing cervical HPV infection. Generated by immunoSEQ multiplex PCR, the TCRdb table keeps only in-frame clones and is missing some. This sample's clone table lists 25,000 to 30,000 clones. Source material: blood buffy coat. These receptors originate from a woman between 18 and 75 years old with a cervical HPV16 infection that either progressed to CIN3+ or cleared (not recorded which).

Points on this clone: The read comes to an end 3 residues before the CDR3 does, leaving the germline J gene to fill in the end. This chain connects TRBV6-4 to TRBJ2-2; D is perhaps TRBD1 (5 bases). The length of the CDR3 is 16 residues. V was cut by 0 bases and J by 3 bases, with 11 bases left in between. The germline V gene has CDR1 MRHNA and CDR2 SNTAGT. The CDR3 bases that were read are TGTGCCAGCAGTGACTCGAGCAGGGTGGACACCGGGGAG. Its translation: CASSDSSRVDTGE. In full, the CDR3 is CASSDSSRVDTGELFF.

To note about this clone: Compared with germline, one end of the junction differs, possibly owing to a read error. The CDR3 is cut off 3 residues early in the read; its end comes from the germline J gene. V is TRBV4-2 and J is TRBJ2-5; TRBD2 matches 10 bases. Looked up from germline, CDR1 is LGHNA and CDR2 is YNFKEQ. The CDR3 sequence is 16 residues long. CDR3 loop: CASSQDGLAEQETQYF. The DNA read from the CDR3 is TGCGCCAGCAGCCAAGACGGACTAGCGGAACAAGAGACC.

Comment on this clone: Sequencing ends 3 residues short of the CDR3 end; the germline J gene provides the rest. The V gene is TRBV29-1, the J gene TRBJ2-1, with 7 bases matching TRBD1. V trimming: 0 bases; J trimming: 0 bases; junction bases outside the gene matches: 5. Germline V lookup: CDR1 SQVTM, CDR2 ANQGSEA. This CDR3 spans 16 amino acids. The part of the CDR3 DNA that was read is TGCAGCGTTGAAGAAGGGGGACAGAGCTCCTACAATGAG. Its protein product is CSVEEGGQSSYNE. The whole CDR3 is CSVEEGGQSSYNEQFF.

Details on this clone: The CDR3 end lies 3 residues beyond the end of the read and is filled in from the germline J gene. This chain connects TRBV7-9 to TRBJ1-2, with D tentatively TRBD1 (5 bases). The CDR3 extends over 15 amino acids. Germline CDR1 reads SEHNR; CDR2 reads FQNEAQ (reference sequence). CDR3 DNA (partial): TGTGCCAGCAGTCTGGGGACTAGCGGGACTTACGAC. Its translation: CASSLGTSGTYD. The whole CDR3 protein reads CASSLGTSGTYDYTF.

Worth noting for this clone: Read sequence stops 3 residues before the CDR3 end, and the germline J gene provides the missing end. This chain connects TRBV7-2 to TRBJ2-7, with D possibly TRBD2 on 6 matching bases. The CDR3 is 13 amino acids. V was clipped by 5 bases and J by 3 bases, with 11 bases between them. CDR1 and CDR2 from the germline V gene are SGHTA and FQGNSA. This CDR3 reads CASSPGDNYEQYF. The CDR3 bases that were read are TGTGCCAGCAGCCCGGGGGATAACTACGAG.

Note on this clone: With the read ending 3 residues before the CDR3 end, the germline J gene is used to fill in that end. The chain joins TRBV4-1 to TRBJ1-6; the match to TRBD1 covers 7 bases. Germline lookup yields CDR1 MGHRA and CDR2 YSYEKL. This CDR3 has 17 residues. Losses at the gene ends were 4 bases for V and 6 bases for J; bases not matched to a gene: 12. CDR3 DNA, as far as it was read: TGCGCCAGCAGCCCGTACGACAGGGCAGTGGGTAATTCACCC. The encoded protein is CASSPYDRAVGNSP. The full CDR3 sequence reads CASSPYDRAVGNSPLHF.

About this clone itself: Sequencing ends 3 residues short of the CDR3 end; the germline J gene provides the rest. The chain links TRBV19 to TRBJ1-2, with a weak D call TRBD1 (6 bases). This CDR3 contains 14 residues. Germline CDR1 LNHDA, CDR2 SQIVND (reference sequence). Trimming took 4 bases from V and 3 from J, leaving 12 bases between them. The sequenced part of the CDR3 DNA is TGTGCCAGTAGTACGGTAGCAGGGGACTATGGC. Amino acids: CASSTVAGDYG. From start to end, the CDR3 is CASSTVAGDYGYTF.

Comment on this clone: The missing CDR3 end, 3 residues past where the read stops, is filled in from the germline J gene. The J gene is TRBJ2-5, the V gene TRBV6-2 or TRBV6-3; unclear D gene. CDR1 MNHEY and CDR2 SVGEGT come from the germline V gene. The CDR3 loop spans 13 amino acids. Trimming shortened V by 2 bases and J by 0 bases, and 4 bases separated the two germline ends. CDR3 loop: CASSYAYQETQYF. The CDR3 bases that were read are TGTGCCAGCAGTTACGCGTACCAAGAGACC.

Concerning this clone itself: The CDR3 end falls 3 residues outside the read, so it is completed with the germline J gene. The gene calls are TRBV18 and TRBJ1-2; 8 bases align to TRBD1. In germline, CDR1 is KGHSH, CDR2 LQKENI. The CDR3 runs 15 residues. This CDR3 is CASSPGQGTSYDYTF. The CDR3 bases that were read are TGTGCCAGCTCACCCGGACAGGGAACTTCCTACGAC. The whole variable domain, filled in from reference TRBV18 and TRBJ1-2, reads NAGVMQNPRHLVRRRGQEARLRCSPMKGHSHVYWYRQLPEEGLKFMVYLQKENIIDESGMPKERFSAEFPKEGPSILRIQQVVRGDSAAYFCASSPGQGTSYDYTFGSGTRLTVV.

Of note for this clone: The sequenced fragment ends 3 residues before the CDR3 boundary, so the rest is inferred from the germline J gene. The gene calls are TRBV5-6 and TRBJ2-7; possibly TRBD2 for D (7 bases). Per the germline V gene, CDR1 is SGHDT and CDR2 is YYEEEE. The CDR3 has 14 amino acids. V lost 6 bases and J lost 3, with 16 bases in between. The CDR3 bases that were read are TGTGCCAGCACCGAGAGGGGGGGCAACTACGAG. It translates to CASTERGGNYE. The complete CDR3 sequence is CASTERGGNYEQYF.

Points on this clone: With the read ending 3 residues before the CDR3 end, the germline J gene is used to fill in that end. The V and J genes are TRBV5-1 and TRBJ2-1; maybe TRBD1 (6 bases). V lost 2 bases and J 5 bases, leaving 14 bases between the germline ends. From germline, CDR1 is SGHRS and CDR2 YFSETQ. There are 15 residues in the CDR3. The CDR3 is CASSLGQGLNNEQFF. The DNA read from the CDR3 is TGCGCCAGCAGCTTAGGGCAGGGGCTTAACAATGAG. Variable domain in full (rest from reference TRBV5-1 and TRBJ2-1): KAGVTQTPRYLIKTRGQQVTLSCSPISGHRSVSWYQQTPGQGLQFLFEYFSETQRNKGNFPGRFSGRQFSNSRSEMNVSTLELGDSALYLCASSLGQGLNNEQFFGPGTRLTVL.

For this clone: Read data end 3 residues before the CDR3 end; the end is taken from the germline J gene. The chain carries TRBV6-2 or TRBV6-3 and TRBJ1-2; D perhaps matches TRBD1 (5 bases). This CDR3 comprises 13 residues. CDR1 MNHEY and CDR2 SVGEGT come from the germline V gene. The CDR3 reads CASSFHDSPGYTF. CDR3 bases read: TGTGCCAGCAGTTTCCACGACAGCCCCGGC.

Concerning this clone itself: The read halts 3 residues ahead of the CDR3 end, with the missing end drawn from the germline J gene. The V call is TRBV5-5, the J call TRBJ1-1; the D gene is possibly TRBD1 (5 bases). Germline CDR1 SGHKS, CDR2 YYEKEE (reference sequence). Trimming cost V 2 bases and J 4 bases, with 6 bases left between them. This CDR3 is built from 12 residues. Partial CDR3 DNA: TGTGCCAGCAGCTTTAGGGGCACTGAA. Protein product: CASSFRGTE. The full CDR3 sequence reads CASSFRGTEAFF.

In the case of this clone: With the read ending 3 residues before the CDR3 end, the germline J gene is used to fill in that end. The gene calls are TRBV7-9 and TRBJ1-2, with D possibly being TRBD1 (6 bases). Germline-derived CDR1 and CDR2 are SEHNR and FQNEAQ (reference sequence). The CDR3 has 14 amino acids. The CDR3 sequence is CASSSGARAYDYTF. The sequenced CDR3 bases are TGTGCCAGCAGCTCAGGGGCTAGGGCCTACGAC.

About this clone itself: The read comes to an end 3 residues before the CDR3 does, leaving the germline J gene to fill in the end. This chain connects TRBV19 to TRBJ1-1; D is perhaps TRBD1 (5 bases). Per germline, CDR1 LNHDA and CDR2 SQIVND (reference sequence). This CDR3 region has 14 residues. The part of the CDR3 DNA that was read is TGTGCCAGTAGTGTCGACAGCTTATCCTACGAG. Translated, it gives CASSVDSLSYE. The CDR3 as a whole reads CASSVDSLSYEAFF. The variable domain in full, with the rest retrieved from reference TRBV19 and TRBJ1-1, is DGGITQSPKYLFRKEGQNVTLSCEQNLNHDAMYWYRQDPGQGLRLIYYSQIVNDFQKGDIAEGYSVSREKKESFPLTVTSAQKNPTAFYLCASSVDSLSYEAFFGQGTRLTVV.